This TCR beta chain stems from a study of blood T cell repertoires in COVID-19. Assay: immunoSEQ multiplex PCR; the TCRdb copy retains only in-frame clones and omits some. The table has about 260,000 clones, 85% to 90% seen once. Enrolment of Seattle patients took place during active infection, and they were followed longitudinally. V dropped 0 bases and J dropped 4 bases, with 12 bases sitting between them. CDR1 and CDR2 (germline): GTSNPN, SVGIG (reference sequence). The CDR3 runs to 14 residues. The chain combines TRBV30 with TRBJ1-2; D remains unclear. This clonotype originated in a woman in her thirties with COVID-19, enrolled during active disease. The sample taken for sequencing was peripheral blood. CDR3 nucleotide sequence: TGTGCCTGGAGTGTACTGGGAGGGAGCTATGGCTACACCTTC. It translates to CAWSVLGGSYGYTF.